The clone carrying this TCR beta chain appeared a single time. The antigen remains unidentified. The individuals who served as donors were healthy Caucasians living in Russia, aged about 6 to 95. The study isolated at least 6.5 million PBMCs from each sample. This entry is derived from a study of blood T cells in healthy people across ages. Findings and limits, study-wide: Conclusively comparing naive with antigen-experienced cells was impossible with unsorted PBMCs.

The second PCR ran about 6 to 11 cycles with a sample-barcoded 5' primer and J-beta primers. TCRdb processed the 5' RACE reads anew with MiXCR; each CDR3 protein has one entry. Among under 2,000,000 distinct CDR3 sequences, about 49% were seen once, and the ten largest hold over 2%. This CDR3 region has 12 residues. V lost 7 bases to trimming and J lost 2 bases, with 7 bases between them. CDR1 MDHEN and CDR2 SYDVKM come from the germline V gene. The rearrangement uses TRBV28 and TRBJ2-3; D is unresolved. What was sequenced was blood. This sequence was found in a middle-aged woman in good health. CDR3 protein: CASKEATDTQYF. The CDR3 DNA reads TGTGCCAGCAAAGAGGCCACAGATACGCAGTATTTT.